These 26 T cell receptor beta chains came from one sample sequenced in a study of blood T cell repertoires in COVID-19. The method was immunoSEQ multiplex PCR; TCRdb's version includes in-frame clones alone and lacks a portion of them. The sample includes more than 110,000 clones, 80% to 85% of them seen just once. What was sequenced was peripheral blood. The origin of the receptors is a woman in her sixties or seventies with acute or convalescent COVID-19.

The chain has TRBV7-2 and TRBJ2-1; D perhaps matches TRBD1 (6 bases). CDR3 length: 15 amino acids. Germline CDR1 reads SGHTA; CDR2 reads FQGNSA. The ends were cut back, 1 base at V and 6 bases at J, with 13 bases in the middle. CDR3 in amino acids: CASSLEVQGSNEQFF. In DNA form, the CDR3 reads TGTGCCAGCAGCTTAGAGGTACAGGGTTCCAATGAGCAGTTCTTC.

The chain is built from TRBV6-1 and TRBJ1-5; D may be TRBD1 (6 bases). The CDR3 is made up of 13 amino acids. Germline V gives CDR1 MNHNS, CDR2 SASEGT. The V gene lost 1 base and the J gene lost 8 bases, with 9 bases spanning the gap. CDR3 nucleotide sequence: TGTGCCAGCAGTGAAGGGTGGACAGAGCCCCAGCATTTT. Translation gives CASSEGWTEPQHF.

The CDR3 bases are TGTGCCAGCAGCCCCCAGGGGAACACCGGGGAGCTGTTTTTT. Translating gives CASSPQGNTGELFF. The V gene is TRBV5-4, the J gene TRBJ2-2, with D maybe TRBD1 (5 bases). Trimming removed 4 bases from V and 1 base from J, with 8 bases in between. CDR1 SGHNT and CDR2 YYREEE come from the germline V gene (reference sequence). This CDR3 is 14 amino acids long.

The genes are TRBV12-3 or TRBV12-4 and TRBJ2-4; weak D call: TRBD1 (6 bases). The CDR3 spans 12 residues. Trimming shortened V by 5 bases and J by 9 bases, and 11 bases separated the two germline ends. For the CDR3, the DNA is TGTGCCAGCAGTACAGGGCTTGGCATTCAGTACTTC. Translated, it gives CASSTGLGIQYF.

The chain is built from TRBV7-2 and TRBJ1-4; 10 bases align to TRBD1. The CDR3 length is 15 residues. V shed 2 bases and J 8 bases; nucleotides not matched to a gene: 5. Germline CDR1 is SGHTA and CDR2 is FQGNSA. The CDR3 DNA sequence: TGTGCCAGCAGCTTAAGGGACAGGGGATGGGAAAAACTGTTTTTT. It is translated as CASSLRDRGWEKLFF.

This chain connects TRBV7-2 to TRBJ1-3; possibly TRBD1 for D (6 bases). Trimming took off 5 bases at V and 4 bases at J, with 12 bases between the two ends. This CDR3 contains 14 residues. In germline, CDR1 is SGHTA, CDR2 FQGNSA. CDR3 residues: CASSAGGGGNTIYF. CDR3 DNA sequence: TGTGCCAGCAGCGCGGGGGGGGGCGGAAACACCATATATTTT.

The CDR3 DNA follows: TGTGCCAGCAGATCACTCGATACGCAGTATTTT. Translating it yields CASRSLDTQYF. The chain uses TRBV28 and TRBJ2-3; D gene unclear. Germline-derived CDR1 and CDR2 are MDHEN and SYDVKM. This CDR3 is built from 11 residues. The V end lost 6 bases, the J end lost 6 bases, and 7 bases lay between the germline ends.

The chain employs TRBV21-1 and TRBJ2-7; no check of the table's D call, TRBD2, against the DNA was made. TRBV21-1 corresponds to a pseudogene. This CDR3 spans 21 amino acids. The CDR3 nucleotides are TGTGCCAGCAGTAAGCGCCCTCGCCGGGGACTCGGGCGGGAGGGAACAAACGAGCAGTACTTC. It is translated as CASSKRPRRGLGREGTNEQYF.

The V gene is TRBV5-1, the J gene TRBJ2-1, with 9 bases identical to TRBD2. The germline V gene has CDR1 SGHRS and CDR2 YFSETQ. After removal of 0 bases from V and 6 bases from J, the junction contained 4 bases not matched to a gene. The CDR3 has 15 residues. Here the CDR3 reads CASSLDVSGSNEQFF. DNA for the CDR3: TGCGCCAGCAGCTTGGATGTTAGCGGGAGCAATGAGCAGTTCTTC.

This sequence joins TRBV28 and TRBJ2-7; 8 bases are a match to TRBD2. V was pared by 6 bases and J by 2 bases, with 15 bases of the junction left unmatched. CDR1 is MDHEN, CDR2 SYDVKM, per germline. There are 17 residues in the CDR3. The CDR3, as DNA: TGTGCCAGCAGGGAGGGCACTAGCGGTTTTATCCCCTACGAGCAGTACTTC. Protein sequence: CASREGTSGFIPYEQYF.

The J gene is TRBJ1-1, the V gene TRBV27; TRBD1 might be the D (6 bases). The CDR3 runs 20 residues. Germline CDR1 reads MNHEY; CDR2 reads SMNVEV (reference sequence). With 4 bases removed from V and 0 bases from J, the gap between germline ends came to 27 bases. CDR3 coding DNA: TGTGCCAGCAGTTCCAGGGGAGGGGCGGATTATAGGGGTATGAACACTGAAGCTTTCTTT. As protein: CASSSRGGADYRGMNTEAFF.

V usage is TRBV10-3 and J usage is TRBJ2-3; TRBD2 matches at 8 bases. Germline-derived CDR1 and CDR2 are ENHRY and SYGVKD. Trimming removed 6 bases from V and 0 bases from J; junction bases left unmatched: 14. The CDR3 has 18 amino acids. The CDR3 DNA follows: TGTGCCATCAGCCCGGGGGGGCGGGGGCCTGAAAGCACAGATACGCAGTATTTT. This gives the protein CAISPGGRGPESTDTQYF.

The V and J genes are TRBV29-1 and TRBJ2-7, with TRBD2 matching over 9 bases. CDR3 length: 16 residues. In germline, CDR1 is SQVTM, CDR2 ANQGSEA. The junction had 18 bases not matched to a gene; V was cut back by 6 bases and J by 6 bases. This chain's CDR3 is CSVAVQREARLSEQYF. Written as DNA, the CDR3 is TGCAGCGTAGCGGTCCAGCGGGAGGCCCGATTGTCCGAGCAGTACTTC.

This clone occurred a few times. The CDR3 DNA follows: TGCAGTTTTACGGGACAATTAAACACTGAAGCTTTCTTT. Protein sequence: CSFTGQLNTEAFF. The chain has TRBV29-1 and TRBJ1-1; D might be TRBD1 (6 bases). The CDR3 has 13 amino acids. Per germline, CDR1 SQVTM and CDR2 ANQGSEA.

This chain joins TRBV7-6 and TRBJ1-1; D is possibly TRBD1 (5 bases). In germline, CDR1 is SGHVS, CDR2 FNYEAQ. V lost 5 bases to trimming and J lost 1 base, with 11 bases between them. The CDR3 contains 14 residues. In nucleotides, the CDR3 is TGTGCCAGCAGCCCCTATGGGGCGAACACTGAAGCTTTCTTT. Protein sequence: CASSPYGANTEAFF.

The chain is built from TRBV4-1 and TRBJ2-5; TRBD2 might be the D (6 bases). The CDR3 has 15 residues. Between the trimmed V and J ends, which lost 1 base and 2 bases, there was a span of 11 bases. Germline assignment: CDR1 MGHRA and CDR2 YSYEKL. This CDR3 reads CASSQGTGVQETQYF. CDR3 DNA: TGCGCCAGCAGCCAAGGGACGGGGGTACAAGAGACCCAGTACTTC.

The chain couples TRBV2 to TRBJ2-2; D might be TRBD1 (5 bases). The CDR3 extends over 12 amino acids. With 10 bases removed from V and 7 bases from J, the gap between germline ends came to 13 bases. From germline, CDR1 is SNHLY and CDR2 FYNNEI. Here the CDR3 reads CATTGPGGELFF. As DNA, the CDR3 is TGTGCCACCACAGGACCGGGCGGGGAGCTGTTTTTT.

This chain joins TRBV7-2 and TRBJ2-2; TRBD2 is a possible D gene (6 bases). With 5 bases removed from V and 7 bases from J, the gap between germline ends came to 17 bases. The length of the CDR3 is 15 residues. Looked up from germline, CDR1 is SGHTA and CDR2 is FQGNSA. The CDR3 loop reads CASSDRGLSIGELFF. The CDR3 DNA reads TGTGCCAGCAGCGATCGGGGACTTTCGATCGGGGAGCTGTTTTTT.

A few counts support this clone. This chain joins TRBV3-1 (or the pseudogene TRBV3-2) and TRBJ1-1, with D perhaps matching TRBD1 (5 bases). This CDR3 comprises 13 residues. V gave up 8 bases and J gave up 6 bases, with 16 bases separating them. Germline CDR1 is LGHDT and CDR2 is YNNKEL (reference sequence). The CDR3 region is CASAPGGTSEAFF. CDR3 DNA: TGTGCCAGCGCACCGGGAGGGACCTCTGAAGCTTTCTTT.

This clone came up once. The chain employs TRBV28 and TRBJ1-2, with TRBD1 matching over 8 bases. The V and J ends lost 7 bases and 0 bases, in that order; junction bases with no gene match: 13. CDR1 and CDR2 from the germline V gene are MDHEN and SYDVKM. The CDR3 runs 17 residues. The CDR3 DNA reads TGTGCCAGCAAACCAGGGGGCCAGTACTTAGCTAACTATGGCTACACCTTC. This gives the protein CASKPGGQYLANYGYTF.

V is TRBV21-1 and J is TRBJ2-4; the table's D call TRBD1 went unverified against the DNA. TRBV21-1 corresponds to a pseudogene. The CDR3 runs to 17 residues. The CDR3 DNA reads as TGTGCCAGCAGCAAAGAGAGGGGGCGCGTTCCCAAAAACATTCAGTACTTC. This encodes CASSKERGRVPKNIQYF.

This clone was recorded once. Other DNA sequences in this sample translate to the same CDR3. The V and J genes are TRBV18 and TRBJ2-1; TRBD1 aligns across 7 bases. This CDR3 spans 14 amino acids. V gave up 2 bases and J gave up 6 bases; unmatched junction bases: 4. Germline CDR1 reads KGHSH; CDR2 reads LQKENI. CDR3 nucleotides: TGTGCCAGCTCACCAAGGGGGACAGTCAATGAGCAGTTCTTC. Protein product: CASSPRGTVNEQFF.

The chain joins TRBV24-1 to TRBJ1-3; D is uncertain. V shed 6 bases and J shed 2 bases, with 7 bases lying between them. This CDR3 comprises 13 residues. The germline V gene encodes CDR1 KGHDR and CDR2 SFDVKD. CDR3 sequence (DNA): TGTGCCACCAGTCCTGGCACTGGAAACACCATATATTTT. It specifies CATSPGTGNTIYF.

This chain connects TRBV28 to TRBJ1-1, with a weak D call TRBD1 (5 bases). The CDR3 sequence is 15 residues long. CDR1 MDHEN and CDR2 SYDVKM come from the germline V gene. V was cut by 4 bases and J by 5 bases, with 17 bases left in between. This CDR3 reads CASSSPLTGLTEAFF. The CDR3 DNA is TGTGCCAGCAGTTCCCCCCTTACAGGCTTAACTGAAGCTTTCTTT.

The CDR3 spells CASSPLSGRAREQYF. CDR3 bases: TGTGCCAGCAGTCCCCTTAGCGGGAGGGCACGGGAGCAGTACTTC. This chain links TRBV6-1 with TRBJ2-7; 11 bases align to TRBD2. CDR3 size: 15 residues. The V gene end was trimmed by 5 bases and the J gene end by 7 bases; junction bases not matched to a gene: 10. Germline V gene data show CDR1 as MNHNS and CDR2 as SASEGT.

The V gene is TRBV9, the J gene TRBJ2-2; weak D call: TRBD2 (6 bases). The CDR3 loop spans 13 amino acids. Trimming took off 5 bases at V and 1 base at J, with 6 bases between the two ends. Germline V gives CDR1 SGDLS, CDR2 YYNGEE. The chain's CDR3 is CASSSGNTGELFF. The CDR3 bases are TGTGCCAGCAGTAGCGGGAACACCGGGGAGCTGTTTTTT.